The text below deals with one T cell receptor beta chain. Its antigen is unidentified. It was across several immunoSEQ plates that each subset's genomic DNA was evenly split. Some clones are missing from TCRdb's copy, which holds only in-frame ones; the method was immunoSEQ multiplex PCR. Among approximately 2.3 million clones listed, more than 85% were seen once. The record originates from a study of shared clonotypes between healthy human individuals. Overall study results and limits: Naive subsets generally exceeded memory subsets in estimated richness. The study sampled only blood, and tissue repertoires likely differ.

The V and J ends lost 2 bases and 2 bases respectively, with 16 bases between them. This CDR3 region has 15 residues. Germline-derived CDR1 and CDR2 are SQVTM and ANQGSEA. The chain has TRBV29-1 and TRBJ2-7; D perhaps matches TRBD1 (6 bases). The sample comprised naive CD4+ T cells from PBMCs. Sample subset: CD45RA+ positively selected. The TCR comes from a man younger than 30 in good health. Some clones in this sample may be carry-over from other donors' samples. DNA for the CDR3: TGCAGCGTTGAAAGCGGTGGGGCAGGGGCCTACGAGCAGTACTTC. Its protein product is CSVESGGAGAYEQYF.